This TCR beta chain was sequenced during a study of beta chain features in type 1 diabetes. The investigators reverse transcribed all of the isolated RNA, so they sequenced expressed TCRB transcripts. The table came from immunoSEQ multiplex PCR; TCRdb's copy has only in-frame clones and leaves some out. The repertoire holds 300,000 to 350,000 clones, with 20% as singletons. The CDR3 covers 15 residues. Germline assignment: CDR1 SGHTA and CDR2 FQGNSA. V shed 2 bases and J shed 6 bases, with 14 bases lying between them. This rearrangement joins TRBV7-2 to TRBJ1-5; the D gene is possibly TRBD1 (5 bases). The sequence was obtained from a young woman in good health. Material for sequencing was naive CD4+ T cells from blood. CDR3 protein: CASSLSGGIGQPQHF. For the CDR3, the DNA is TGTGCCAGCAGCTTATCGGGGGGAATAGGTCAGCCCCAGCATTTT.